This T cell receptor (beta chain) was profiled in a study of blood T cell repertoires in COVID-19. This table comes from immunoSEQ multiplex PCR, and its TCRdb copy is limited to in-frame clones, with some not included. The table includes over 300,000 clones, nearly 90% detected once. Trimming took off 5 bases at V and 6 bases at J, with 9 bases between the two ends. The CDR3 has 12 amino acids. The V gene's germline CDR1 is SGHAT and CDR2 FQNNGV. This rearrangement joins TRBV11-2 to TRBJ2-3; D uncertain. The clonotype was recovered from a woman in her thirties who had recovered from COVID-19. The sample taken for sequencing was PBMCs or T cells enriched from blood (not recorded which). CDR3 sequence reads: CASSPDSDTQYF. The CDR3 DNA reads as TGTGCCAGCAGCCCCGACTCTGATACGCAGTATTTT.